The next 5 T cell receptor beta chains were all read from a single sample in a study of OX40 agonist ivuxolimab in advanced cancers. This table comes from immunoSEQ multiplex PCR, and its TCRdb copy is limited to in-frame clones, with some not included. This sample carries under 60,000 clones, 70% to 90% of them seen once, and the ten largest clones take approximately 5%. The input for sequencing was CD4+ or CD8+ T cells sorted from blood, taken in a trial of the OX40 agonist ivuxolimab. These receptors originate from an adult with an advanced solid tumor such as melanoma, head and neck, liver or kidney cancer.

The rearrangement uses TRBV5-4 and TRBJ1-2, with D unclear. This CDR3 comprises 13 residues. Germline CDR1 and CDR2: SGHNT and YYREEE (reference sequence). Between the trimmed V and J ends, which lost 5 bases and 5 bases, there was a span of 13 bases. The CDR3, as DNA: TGTGCCAGCAGGGGCGGGGAAGAATATGGCTACACCTTC. This sequence encodes CASRGGEEYGYTF. Combining the CDR3 with reference TRBV5-4 and TRBJ1-2 gives the whole variable domain ETGVTQSPTHLIKTRGQQVTLRCSSQSGHNTVSWYQQALGQGPQFIFQYYREEENGRGNFPPRFSGLQFPNYSSELNVNALELDDSALYLCASRGGEEYGYTFGSGTRLTVV.

CDR3 sequence: CASSSPAKAYTGELFF. As DNA, the CDR3 is TGTGCCAGCAGTTCCCCAGCAAAGGCCTACACCGGGGAGCTGTTTTTT. J is TRBJ2-2 and V is TRBV27; D gene uncertain. Germline lookup yields CDR1 MNHEY and CDR2 SMNVEV (reference sequence). CDR3 size: 16 residues. V was trimmed by 4 bases and J by 3 bases, leaving 15 bases between them.

The genes are TRBV30 and TRBJ2-3, with TRBD2 matching 7 bases. Losses at the gene ends were 5 bases for V and 0 bases for J; bases not matched to a gene: 5. Germline CDR1 GTSNPN, CDR2 SVGIG (reference sequence). This CDR3 is 14 amino acids long. The CDR3, as DNA: TGTGCCTGGGGACTCGGGGGGAGCACAGATACGCAGTATTTT. Protein: CAWGLGGSTDTQYF.

The chain links TRBV4-1 to TRBJ2-2, with 9 bases aligning to TRBD1. Unmatched junction bases numbered 6, after V lost 2 bases and J lost 5 bases. From germline, CDR1 is MGHRA and CDR2 YSYEKL. The CDR3 runs 16 residues. Here the CDR3 reads CASSQSGTGTTGELFF. CDR3 nucleotides: TGCGCCAGCAGCCAATCCGGGACAGGGACAACCGGGGAGCTGTTTTTT.

The gene calls are TRBV7-9 and TRBJ2-3; 7 nucleotides line up with TRBD1. Trimming removed 1 base from V and 5 bases from J; junction bases left unmatched: 6. Germline CDR1 and CDR2: SEHNR and FQNEAQ (reference sequence). This CDR3 is 15 amino acids long. DNA for the CDR3: TGTGCCAGCAGCTTAGAGGGGGCCTTTGGAGATACGCAGTATTTT. Translating gives CASSLEGAFGDTQYF.